The 27 T cell receptor beta chains below were found in one sample sequenced in a study of blood T cells in healthy people across ages. Primers used in a second PCR of about 7 to 12 cycles were a sample-barcoded 5' primer and a J-beta primer mix. TCRdb reprocessed the 5' RACE reads via MiXCR and lists one record per CDR3 protein. The data hold around 2 million distinct CDR3 sequences, with approximately 40% observed a single time. The sequencing sample was made of blood. All receptors derive from a human donor in good health.

The V gene is TRBV4-2, the J gene TRBJ2-5; 8 bases align to TRBD2. Germline V CDR1 and CDR2: LGHNA, YNFKEQ. The CDR3 is 16 amino acids. After removal of 1 base from V and 5 bases from J, the junction contained 9 bases not matched to a gene. CDR3 nucleotides: TGTGCCAGCAGCCAAGGTGACGGGGGGGCCGTGGAGACCCAGTACTTC. This translates into CASSQGDGGAVETQYF.

This clonotype was picked up one time. This rearrangement joins TRBV5-1 to TRBJ2-1; 8 bases are a match to TRBD2. CDR3 size: 15 residues. The germline gives CDR1 SGHRS, CDR2 YFSETQ. J gave up 6 bases and V 6 bases, and 11 bases lay outside the gene matches. The CDR3, as DNA: TGCGCCAGCAACCTCGGGACTAGTCCGTCCAATGAGCAGTTCTTC. Its translation is CASNLGTSPSNEQFF.

The J gene is TRBJ2-1, the V gene TRBV9, with TRBD2 matching 15 bases. The CDR3 length is 19 residues. Germline V gives CDR1 SGDLS, CDR2 YYNGEE. V was clipped by 3 bases and J by 2 bases; unmatched bases: 9. This CDR3 is CASSEGLAGGARTYNEQFF. The CDR3 DNA follows: TGTGCCAGCAGCGAGGGACTAGCGGGGGGTGCCCGAACCTACAATGAGCAGTTCTTC.

The genes are TRBV4-1 and TRBJ1-5; 7 nucleotides agree with TRBD1. V lost 1 base and J lost 4; bases outside the gene matches: 13. Germline-derived CDR1 and CDR2 are MGHRA and YSYEKL. The CDR3 is 18 amino acids. The CDR3 nucleotides are TGCGCCAGCAGCCAAGTTGCTGCTAGACAGGGTTTAAATCAGCCCCAGCATTTT. It codes for CASSQVAARQGLNQPQHF.

The chain has TRBV24-1 and TRBJ2-3; no clear D gene. The V gene's germline CDR1 is KGHDR and CDR2 SFDVKD. The V gene lost 9 bases and the J gene lost 6 bases, with 15 bases spanning the gap. The CDR3 consists of 13 residues. CDR3 protein: CATFPPGEDTQYF. In DNA form, the CDR3 reads TGTGCCACCTTTCCCCCCGGAGAGGATACGCAGTATTTT.

This clonotype was observed a few times. J is TRBJ2-1 and V is TRBV14, with 7 bases fitting TRBD2. The J segment lost 10 bases and the V segment lost 4 bases, leaving 1 base of the junction unmatched. The V gene's germline CDR1 is SGHDN and CDR2 FVKESK. This CDR3 is built from 11 residues. CDR3 in amino acids: CASSRSGEQFF. CDR3 sequence (DNA): TGTGCCAGCAGCCGTAGCGGGGAGCAGTTCTTC.

There are many counts of this clonotype. The chain uses TRBV7-9 and TRBJ2-7, with D unclear. The CDR3 covers 13 residues. The V gene lost 6 bases and the J gene lost 0 bases, with 9 bases spanning the gap. Germline-derived CDR1 and CDR2 are SEHNR and FQNEAQ (reference sequence). The CDR3 is CASSFQSSYEQYF. The CDR3 nucleotides read TGTGCCAGCAGTTTCCAAAGCTCCTACGAGCAGTACTTC.

The chain carries TRBV7-6 and TRBJ2-7; the D gene is possibly TRBD1 (5 bases). The CDR3 runs to 13 residues. Germline V gives CDR1 SGHVS, CDR2 FNYEAQ. V lost 11 bases, J lost 1 base, and 15 bases lay in between. The CDR3 DNA follows: TGTGCCTGCCAAGGGGCTTTTTCCTACGAGCAGTACTTC. Amino acids: CACQGAFSYEQYF.

This clonotype showed up just a few times. The chain is built from TRBV12-3 or TRBV12-4 and TRBJ2-5; 8 nucleotides match TRBD1. This CDR3 is built from 14 residues. Trimming took 5 bases from V and 3 from J; bases not matched to a gene: 5. CDR3 DNA sequence: TGTGCCAGCAGTACAACGACAGGGGAAGAGACCCAGTACTTC. It encodes CASSTTTGEETQYF.

This sequence joins TRBV5-1 and TRBJ2-5, with D tentatively TRBD2 (5 bases). The CDR3 is 18 amino acids. Germline CDR1 SGHRS, CDR2 YFSETQ. Trimming took 0 bases from V and 5 from J, leaving 23 bases between them. CDR3 region: CASSLVPGSGSKSETQYF. Here the CDR3 DNA reads TGCGCCAGCAGCTTGGTCCCGGGGTCGGGTTCAAAATCGGAGACCCAGTACTTC.

This clonotype was seen only a few times. The V and J genes are TRBV24-1 and TRBJ2-3; 12 bases line up with TRBD1. Germline trimming cut 1 base from V and 4 bases from J; bases unmatched to any gene: 23. Germline-derived CDR1 and CDR2 are KGHDR and SFDVKD. This CDR3 has 23 residues. In nucleotides, the CDR3 is TGTGCCACCAGTGATTTCGGAATGACCGGGACAGGGGGCCTCCACGGACCCCCAGATACGCAGTATTTT. Translated, it gives CATSDFGMTGTGGLHGPPDTQYF.

This clonotype occurred a few times. The chain is built from TRBV20-1 and TRBJ2-3, with 8 bases matching TRBD2. This CDR3 has 17 amino acids. The germline gives CDR1 DFQATT, CDR2 SNEGSKA (reference sequence). V dropped 1 base and J dropped 7; count of bases not matched to a gene: 16. CDR3 protein: CSARGPRSGERTHTQYF. The CDR3 DNA reads TGCAGTGCTAGAGGCCCTCGTAGCGGGGAACGGACGCATACGCAGTATTTT.

The V gene is TRBV6-2 or TRBV6-3, the J gene TRBJ2-1; D gene unclear. In germline, CDR1 is MNHEY, CDR2 SVGEGT. V lost 1 base to trimming and J lost 4 bases, with 5 bases between them. This CDR3 region has 13 residues. CDR3 sequence reads: CASSYLQYNEQFF. DNA of the CDR3: TGTGCCAGCAGTTACTTGCAGTACAATGAGCAGTTCTTC.

The gene calls are TRBV5-4 and TRBJ2-6; D may match TRBD1 or TRBD2 (5 bases each). The CDR3 length is 17 residues. Trimming removed 4 bases at V and 1 base at J, with 15 bases between. CDR1 and CDR2 from the germline V gene are SGHNT and YYREEE (reference sequence). For the CDR3, the DNA is TGTGCCAGCAGCCTTACCCGGGGCGGGTCTGGGGCCAACGTCCTGACTTTC. Its protein is CASSLTRGGSGANVLTF.

To note about this clonotype: At one end, the junction sequence differs from germline, possibly due to a read error. This rearrangement joins TRBV6-5 to TRBJ2-3; 8 nucleotides match TRBD2. There are 16 residues in the CDR3. CDR1 is MNHEY, CDR2 SVGAGI, per germline. CDR3 DNA sequence: TGTGCCGGCAGTTACTCCCCCCTAGCGGGTCCAGATACGCAGTATTTT. It specifies CAGSYSPLAGPDTQYF.

This clonotype was counted between two and nine times. V usage is TRBV3-1 and J usage is TRBJ1-6, with D unresolved. The V end was cut by 1 base, the J end by 14 bases, with 18 bases between. Germline CDR1 and CDR2: LGHDT and YNNKEL (reference sequence). The CDR3 covers 15 residues. CDR3 sequence reads: CASSQGAGFLSALHF. The CDR3, as DNA: TGTGCCAGCAGCCAAGGGGCCGGATTCCTCTCGGCCCTCCACTTT. Based on the CDR3 plus reference TRBV3-1 and TRBJ1-6, the full variable domain is DTAVSQTPKYLVTQMGNDKSIKCEQNLGHDTMYWYKQDSKKFLKIMFSYNNKELIINETVPNRFSPKSPDKAHLNLHINSLELGDSAVYFCASSQGAGFLSALHFGNGTRLTVT.

The chain combines TRBV12-3 or TRBV12-4 with TRBJ1-4; D might be TRBD1 (5 bases). Trimming took 6 bases from V and 4 from J, leaving 18 bases between them. The length of the CDR3 is 16 residues. The CDR3: CASRLDRDGLNEKLFF. CDR3 bases: TGTGCCAGCAGGCTCGACCGGGACGGACTTAATGAAAAACTGTTTTTT.

This chain joins TRBV10-3 and TRBJ2-2; 7 bases agree with TRBD1. With V trimmed by 8 bases and J by 1 base, 4 bases remained unmatched. The CDR3 extends over 14 amino acids. Germline V gene lookup returns CDR1 ENHRY and CDR2 SYGVKD. The CDR3 DNA reads as TGTGCCATCGGACAGGCGTTGAACACCGGGGAGCTGTTTTTT. Its protein is CAIGQALNTGELFF.

This clonotype turned up a few times. The chain carries TRBV20-1 and TRBJ2-3; D ambiguous. Trimming removed 3 bases from V and 0 bases from J, with 16 bases in between. The germline V gene encodes CDR1 DFQATT and CDR2 SNEGSKA (reference sequence). The CDR3 runs 16 residues. The CDR3 here is CSASSVKVRSTDTQYF. The DNA of the CDR3 is TGCAGTGCTAGCTCCGTAAAGGTGCGGAGCACAGATACGCAGTATTTT.

The chain is built from TRBV7-3 and TRBJ2-5; D possibly uses TRBD1 or TRBD2 (5 bases each). The V gene lost 2 bases and the J gene lost 4 bases, with 17 bases spanning the gap. In germline, CDR1 is SGHTA, CDR2 FQGTGA. The CDR3 length is 16 residues. In DNA form, the CDR3 reads TGTGCCAGCAGCTTAGACACAGGCGGGTGGTCAGAGACCCAGTACTTC. Amino acid sequence: CASSLDTGGWSETQYF.

The chain employs TRBV29-1 and TRBJ1-1; D is perhaps TRBD1 (6 bases). The germline V gene encodes CDR1 SQVTM and CDR2 ANQGSEA. The CDR3 has 13 residues. Trimming shortened V by 4 bases and J by 4 bases, and 13 bases separated the two germline ends. CDR3 sequence: CSVGGGGGTEAFF. The DNA for the CDR3 is TGCAGCGTTGGAGGGGGGGGCGGCACTGAAGCTTTCTTT.

This clonotype was counted only a few times. V usage is TRBV29-1 and J usage is TRBJ2-7; 8 nucleotides match TRBD1. J was trimmed by 1 base and V by 3 bases; bases with no gene match: 2. CDR1 and CDR2 (germline): SQVTM, ANQGSEA. This CDR3 has 13 residues. CDR3 sequence: CSVDRGPSYEQYF. CDR3 sequence (DNA): TGCAGCGTTGACAGGGGGCCATCCTACGAGCAGTACTTC.

V and J are TRBV6-6 and TRBJ1-6, with a weak D call TRBD1 (5 bases). Deletions cut 5 bases from V and 7 bases from J, with 9 bases between. Germline V gene data show CDR1 as MNHNY and CDR2 as SVGAGI (reference sequence). The CDR3 is 13 residues long. CDR3 DNA: TGTGCCAGCAGTGACAGTACCAATTCACCCCTCCACTTT. Translation gives CASSDSTNSPLHF.

The chain couples TRBV3-1 to TRBJ1-1, with D uncertain. CDR3 length: 15 residues. Germline CDR1 is LGHDT and CDR2 is YNNKEL (reference sequence). V gave up 2 bases and J gave up 2 bases, with 12 bases separating them. CDR3 protein: CASSQLGLSNTEAFF. Here the CDR3 DNA reads TGTGCCAGCAGCCAACTCGGACTGTCTAACACTGAAGCTTTCTTT.

This clonotype was observed once. The chain carries TRBV15 and TRBJ2-3; D may correspond to TRBD1 or TRBD2 (5 bases each). The germline V gene encodes CDR1 LNHNV and CDR2 YYDKDF (reference sequence). The CDR3 length is 16 residues. V was pared by 3 bases and J by 2 bases, with 15 bases between. The CDR3 reads CATSRYTGRHTDTQYF. CDR3 nucleotides: TGTGCCACCAGCAGGTATACGGGACGCCACACAGATACGCAGTATTTT.

The genes are TRBV5-1 and TRBJ1-1; 8 bases map to TRBD1. This CDR3 region has 16 residues. J gave up 0 bases and V 4 bases, and 8 bases lay outside the gene matches. CDR1 and CDR2 from the germline V gene are SGHRS and YFSETQ. The CDR3 reads CASSLGQGSMNTEAFF. The CDR3 nucleotides read TGCGCCAGCAGCCTAGGACAGGGTTCCATGAACACTGAAGCTTTCTTT.

The chain links TRBV20-1 to TRBJ2-4; D call uncertain. This CDR3 region has 16 residues. Germline CDR1 reads DFQATT; CDR2 reads SNEGSKA (reference sequence). Deletions cut 0 bases from V and 2 bases from J, with 14 bases between. Here the CDR3 DNA reads TGCAGTGCTAGAGATTTCGCAGAGACTTCCAAAAACATTCAGTACTTC. Translated, it gives CSARDFAETSKNIQYF.